This entry describes one T cell receptor (beta chain). Antigen unknown. This sample also contains other DNA sequences that code for the same CDR3. This CDR3 region has 13 residues. V lost 3 bases to trimming and J lost 7 bases, with 7 bases between them. CDR1 SGHTA and CDR2 FQGNSA come from the germline V gene. This sample stems from a study of shared clonotypes between healthy human individuals. Findings and limits, study-wide: Between a few donors, naive CD4 clonotypes were shared at a level of about 5%.

Sequenced by immunoSEQ multiplex PCR; TCRdb stores in-frame clones only, minus some. The table has about 1 million clones, approximately 76% seen once. The receptor was isolated from a man aged 18 to 30 in good health. The chain recombines TRBV7-2 with TRBJ1-6, with D unclear. Sequences were obtained from memory CD4+ T cells sorted from blood. The subset denotes: CD45RA-negative fraction. The chain's CDR3 is CASSLSGNSPLHF. The CDR3 nucleotides are TGTGCCAGCAGCTTGTCAGGAAATTCACCCCTCCACTTT.